The 20 T cell receptor beta chains presented below share a single source sample, sequenced in a study of blood T cell repertoires in COVID-19. Using immunoSEQ multiplex PCR, the repertoire was profiled, and TCRdb retains in-frame clones only, with some absent. The data contain around 80,000 clones, approximately 80% of them singletons. Sequencing was carried out using peripheral blood. These receptors all come from a woman aged 80 or over with active or convalescent COVID-19.

The genes are TRBV2 and TRBJ2-5; D might be TRBD2 (6 bases). Trimming took 4 bases from V and 6 from J, leaving 15 bases between them. The CDR3 totals 14 residues. Per the germline V gene, CDR1 is SNHLY and CDR2 is FYNNEI. The CDR3 sequence: CASSGGVREKTQYF. DNA of the CDR3: TGTGCCAGCAGTGGGGGGGTAAGGGAGAAGACCCAGTACTTC.

This clone was seen a few times. This chain connects TRBV24-1 to TRBJ2-3; possible D gene TRBD1, 7 bases. CDR1 is KGHDR, CDR2 SFDVKD, per germline. V lost 9 bases to trimming and J lost 0 bases, with 12 bases between them. The CDR3 spans 14 residues. The CDR3: CATSAGQSTDTQYF. The CDR3 DNA reads as TGTGCCACCTCGGCGGGACAGAGCACAGATACGCAGTATTTT.

The rearrangement joins TRBV14 to TRBJ1-1, with D possibly matching TRBD1 (5 bases). V was cut by 0 bases and J by 7 bases, with 12 bases left in between. Germline V CDR1 and CDR2: SGHDN, FVKESK. This CDR3 spans 14 amino acids. For the CDR3, the DNA is TGTGCCAGCAGCCAAGAGACAGCCAGGAGTGAAGCTTTCTTT. It codes for CASSQETARSEAFF. The whole variable domain, remainder taken from reference TRBV14 and TRBJ1-1, is EAGVTQFPSHSVIEKGQTVTLRCDPISGHDNLYWYRRVMGKEIKFLLHFVKESKQDESGMPNNRFLAERTGGTYSTLKVQPAELEDSGVYFCASSQETARSEAFFGQGTRLTVV.

The chain is built from TRBV19 and TRBJ2-7; 8 positions agree with TRBD1. The germline gives CDR1 LNHDA, CDR2 SQIVND (reference sequence). The CDR3 spans 14 residues. The V and J ends lost 3 bases and 2 bases, in that order; junction bases with no gene match: 3. CDR3 coding DNA: TGTGCCAGTAGTATGGGGGACAGGCCCTACGAGCAGTACTTC. Translated: CASSMGDRPYEQYF.

A single count supports this clone. The chain links TRBV11-2 to TRBJ2-4; the D is unclear. The CDR3 consists of 14 residues. Per germline, CDR1 SGHAT and CDR2 FQNNGV. The V gene lost 1 base and the J gene lost 10 bases, with 14 bases spanning the gap. The CDR3 DNA reads TGTGCCAGCAGCTTAGCAGCGCCTCTAAGTATTCAGTACTTC. Its protein is CASSLAAPLSIQYF.

V gene TRBV28 combines with J gene TRBJ1-1; no definite D call. Germline-derived CDR1 and CDR2 are MDHEN and SYDVKM. V was clipped by 5 bases and J by 1 base, with 14 bases between them. The CDR3 is 15 residues long. The CDR3 here is CASSDGFFGNTEAFF. CDR3 in DNA: TGTGCCAGCAGTGACGGGTTTTTCGGGAACACTGAAGCTTTCTTT. The full variable domain, completed using reference TRBV28 and TRBJ1-1, is DVKVTQSSRYLVKRTGEKVFLECVQDMDHENMFWYRQDPGLGLRLIYFSYDVKMKEKGDIPEGYSVSREKKERFSLILESASTNQTSMYLCASSDGFFGNTEAFFGQGTRLTVV.

This chain links TRBV4-1 with TRBJ1-2, with 7 bases lining up with TRBD1. This CDR3 is built from 16 residues. Germline-derived CDR1 and CDR2 are MGHRA and YSYEKL. J lost 5 bases, V lost 3 bases, and 12 bases had no gene match. CDR3 amino acids: CASSHIPATGVYGYTF. The CDR3, as DNA: TGCGCCAGCAGCCACATCCCTGCAACAGGGGTTTATGGCTACACCTTC.

The chain employs TRBV19 and TRBJ1-1, with 8 bases matching TRBD1. The CDR3 loop spans 16 amino acids. Trimming cost V 4 bases and J 7 bases; bases outside gene matches: 14. Germline V CDR1 and CDR2: LNHDA, SQIVND (reference sequence). This chain's CDR3 is CASSRQGPREINEAFF. The CDR3 nucleotides are TGTGCCAGTAGTAGACAGGGGCCGCGCGAAATCAATGAAGCTTTCTTT.

The V gene is TRBV2, the J gene TRBJ2-5; the match to TRBD2 covers 10 bases. With V trimmed by 2 bases and J by 4 bases, 4 bases remained unmatched. There are 15 residues in the CDR3. CDR1 is SNHLY and CDR2 is FYNNEI in the germline V gene. CDR3 DNA sequence: TGTGCCAGCAGTGAATCAGCGGGGGGGTTAGAGACCCAGTACTTC. This encodes CASSESAGGLETQYF.

The chain couples TRBV2 to TRBJ1-6, with unresolved D. In germline, CDR1 is SNHLY, CDR2 FYNNEI. This CDR3 has 16 residues. The V end was cut by 3 bases, the J end by 3 bases, with 12 bases between. CDR3 sequence reads: CASSDEGYNYNSPLHF. CDR3 nucleotides: TGTGCCAGCAGTGATGAGGGCTATAACTATAATTCACCCCTCCACTTT.

The gene calls are TRBV5-8 and TRBJ2-3, with 7 bases fitting TRBD1. V lost 0 bases and J lost 0; bases outside the gene matches: 4. Germline-derived CDR1 and CDR2 are SGHTS and YDEGEE. The CDR3 contains 16 residues. CDR3 protein: CASSLGGQRSTDTQYF. CDR3 nucleotide sequence: TGTGCCAGCAGCTTGGGGGGACAGAGAAGCACAGATACGCAGTATTTT.

This rearrangement joins TRBV6-5 to TRBJ2-3; 10 positions match TRBD1. Germline values: CDR1 MNHEY, CDR2 SVGAGI. The CDR3 length is 14 residues. The J segment lost 6 bases and the V segment lost 5 bases, leaving 5 bases of the junction unmatched. CDR3 in amino acids: CASSPRTGGDTQYF. Written as DNA, the CDR3 is TGTGCCAGCAGTCCTCGGACAGGGGGGGATACGCAGTATTTT.

CDR3 residues: CASSPTGKSTDTQYF. CDR3 DNA sequence: TGTGCCAGCTCACCAACGGGGAAAAGCACAGATACGCAGTATTTT. The chain combines TRBV18 with TRBJ2-3; perhaps TRBD2 as D (5 bases). Germline-derived CDR1 and CDR2 are KGHSH and LQKENI. This CDR3 has 15 amino acids. Trimming cost V 2 bases and J 0 bases, with 9 bases left between them.

This clone was found a few times. The CDR3, as DNA: TGTGCCAGCAGAGAGAGACTAGCGGGAGCGTTGGACGAGCAGTACTTC. Translation: CASRERLAGALDEQYF. This sequence joins TRBV6-6 and TRBJ2-7; the match to TRBD2 covers 12 bases. With V trimmed by 6 bases and J by 5 bases, 11 bases remained unmatched. Germline CDR1 reads MNHNY; CDR2 reads SVGAGI (reference sequence). The CDR3 has 16 residues.

This clone has only one observation. The chain joins TRBV28 to TRBJ2-7, with TRBD1 identical over 8 bases. There are 20 residues in the CDR3. CDR1 is MDHEN and CDR2 is SYDVKM in the germline V gene. V shed 2 bases and J 1 base; nucleotides not matched to a gene: 19. The DNA for the CDR3 is TGTGCCAGCAGTTTAAATCACAGAGTAGGGACAGGTAGGGGGTCCTACGAGCAGTACTTC. This translates into CASSLNHRVGTGRGSYEQYF. Looking up the rest from reference TRBV28 and TRBJ2-7 gives the full variable domain: DVKVTQSSRYLVKRTGEKVFLECVQDMDHENMFWYRQDPGLGLRLIYFSYDVKMKEKGDIPEGYSVSREKKERFSLILESASTNQTSMYLCASSLNHRVGTGRGSYEQYFGPGTRLTVT.

This clone was counted a few times. J is TRBJ2-1 and V is TRBV9; 9 bases are a match to TRBD2. In germline, CDR1 is SGDLS, CDR2 YYNGEE. The CDR3 loop spans 15 amino acids. V dropped 4 bases and J dropped 4; count of bases not matched to a gene: 6. CDR3 amino acids: CASSPGTSPYNEQFF. Written as DNA, the CDR3 is TGTGCCAGCAGCCCCGGGACTAGCCCATACAATGAGCAGTTCTTC.

This sequence joins TRBV5-1 and TRBJ2-5; TRBD2 matches at 8 bases. Germline V gene data show CDR1 as SGHRS and CDR2 as YFSETQ. This CDR3 is 14 amino acids long. The V segment lost 4 bases and the J segment 2 bases; nucleotides outside the gene matches: 4. The CDR3 nucleotides are TGCGCCAGCAGCGCCGGGACTAGTCAAGAGACCCAGTACTTC. Encoded protein: CASSAGTSQETQYF.

V and J are TRBV7-3 and TRBJ2-1, with 10 bases that match TRBD2. The CDR3 has 22 amino acids. With V trimmed by 1 base and J by 0 bases, 18 bases remained unmatched. Germline assignment: CDR1 SGHTA and CDR2 FQGTGA. The CDR3 region is CASSLMETVTSGTLRSYNEQFF. The CDR3, as DNA: TGTGCCAGCAGCTTAATGGAAACAGTTACTAGCGGGACGCTTCGCTCCTACAATGAGCAGTTCTTC.

The chain carries TRBV7-2 and TRBJ2-3, with D tentatively TRBD1 (6 bases). V gave up 5 bases and J gave up 5 bases, with 11 bases separating them. This CDR3 is built from 13 residues. From germline, CDR1 is SGHTA and CDR2 FQGNSA. In DNA, the CDR3 is TGTGCCAGCAGCCTGCTAGGGGGAGATACGCAGTATTTT. Its protein product is CASSLLGGDTQYF. Looking up the rest from reference TRBV7-2 and TRBJ2-3 gives the full variable domain: GAGVSQSPSNKVTEKGKDVELRCDPISGHTALYWYRQSLGQGLEFLIYFQGNSAPDKSGLPSDRFSAERTGGSVSTLTIQRTQQEDSAVYLCASSLLGGDTQYFGPGTRLTVL.

The chain combines TRBV5-6 with TRBJ2-4; tentative D call: TRBD2 (6 bases). Germline V lookup: CDR1 SGHDT, CDR2 YYEEEE. Deletions cut 2 bases from V and 6 bases from J, with 12 bases between. This CDR3 has 14 residues. The CDR3 is CASSFRGGGNIQYF. The CDR3 DNA reads TGTGCCAGCAGCTTCCGGGGAGGCGGAAACATTCAGTACTTC.